This T cell receptor beta chain came from a study of T-cell memory formation after mild COVID-19. Notes on the study in general: A balance of CD4 and CD8 characterized clones contracting day 15 to 85, whereas later expanders leaned CD4+. Cross-reactive memory apparently joined, as some responding clones appeared in pre-infection memory. Contracting CD4+ clones lay largely in CM and EM, with CD8+ ones residing in EMRA.

Amplification by 5'RACE using constant-segment primers produced TCR alpha and TCR beta cDNA libraries that carried sample barcodes and UMIs. TCRdb re-called the 5' RACE reads through MiXCR, storing one row per CDR3 protein. The sample carries 130,000 to 150,000 distinct CDR3 sequences, about 6% recorded once. CDR1 and CDR2 from the germline V gene are SEHNR and FQNEAQ (reference sequence). The CDR3 runs to 14 residues. Trimming shortened V by 5 bases and J by 1 base, and 11 bases separated the two germline ends. The table lists this clonotype with many counts. Its antigen is still unknown. This clonotype originated in an adult woman who had mild COVID-19 (a few samples of this study predate the infection). Cell type and time point are not known. Material for sequencing was PBMCs or a T cell subset sorted from them (not recorded which). This rearrangement joins TRBV7-9 to TRBJ1-1; D is perhaps TRBD1 (6 bases). This chain's CDR3 is CASSELTGNTEAFF. The CDR3 DNA is TGTGCCAGCAGCGAGTTGACAGGGAACACTGAAGCTTTCTTT.